This is a list of T cell receptor beta chains from one sample in a study of T cells in localized non-small cell lung cancer. TCRdb's copy holds only in-frame clones and misses some; the assay was immunoSEQ multiplex PCR. This sample has more than 900 clones, with around 21% found just once. This specimen consisted of normal lung tissue next to the tumor, obtained before any cancer treatment. The receptors stem from a woman aged 35 to 70 with stage I lung adenocarcinoma. Both conserved end residues are part of each CDR3. The D gene is left open where the match is weak. Expanded clones get a size class; other rows say once, few or many, or leave the size out.

>16|.|TRBV19|TRBD1|TRBJ1-2
CASSARTGLRDYGYTF
TGTGCCAGTAGTGCCCGGACAGGACTCCGGGACTATGGCTACACCTTC
>15|few|TRBV6-8|.|TRBJ2-5
CASSSALEAWETQYF
TGTGCCAGCAGTTCGGCCCTCGAGGCATGGGAGACCCAGTACTTC
>15|.|TRBV28|TRBD1|TRBJ2-5
CASSPTGQGFETQYF
TGTGCCAGCAGTCCTACGGGACAGGGGTTTGAGACCCAGTACTTC
>12|.|TRBV29-1|.|TRBJ2-1
CSVSVSGNEQFF
TGCAGCGTATCCGTTTCGGGCAATGAGCAGTTCTTC
>14|medium-sized|TRBV11-3|TRBD1|TRBJ2-1
CASSRLQGAGEQFF
TGTGCCAGCAGCCGATTGCAGGGGGCGGGTGAGCAGTTCTTC
>14|few|TRBV30|TRBD1|TRBJ2-7
CAWSVDRVTYEQYF
TGTGCCTGGAGTGTAGACAGGGTTACCTACGAGCAGTACTTC
>14|.|TRBV15|.|TRBJ2-1
CATSRVPSYNEQFF
TGTGCCACCAGCAGGGTCCCTTCTTACAATGAGCAGTTCTTC
>18|few|TRBV18|TRBD2|TRBJ2-1
CASSREPPGLAGDNEQFF
TGTGCCAGCTCTCGCGAGCCCCCGGGACTAGCGGGAGACAATGAGCAGTTCTTC
>12|.|TRBV19|.|TRBJ2-3
CASSWGTDTQYF
TGTGCCAGTAGTTGGGGCACAGATACGCAGTATTTT
>13|.|TRBV29-1|TRBD1|TRBJ2-7
CSVLQGQGYEQYF
TGCAGCGTTCTACAGGGGCAAGGCTACGAGCAGTACTTC
>17|few|TRBV11-3|TRBD2|TRBJ2-1
CASSFRTSGRGNNEQFF
TGTGCCAGCAGTTTTCGGACTAGCGGGAGAGGGAACAATGAGCAGTTCTTC
>16|medium-sized|TRBV11-3|.|TRBJ1-1
CASSLGTLLMNTEAFF
TGTGCCAGCAGCCTGGGGACTCTCCTAATGAACACTGAAGCTTTCTTT
>17|.|TRBV6-8|.|TRBJ1-3
CASSLSFRGIAGNTIYF
TGTGCCAGCAGTTTATCGTTTCGGGGGATCGCTGGAAACACCATATATTTT
>14|.|TRBV10-2|TRBD2|TRBJ2-1
CASSDVAGLNEQFF
TGCGCCAGCAGTGATGTAGCGGGACTCAATGAGCAGTTCTTC
>13|.|TRBV2|.|TRBJ2-7
CASSEAPTYEQYF
TGTGCCAGCAGTGAAGCTCCCACCTACGAGCAGTACTTC
>19|few|TRBV6-4|.|TRBJ2-6
CASSESLAATYSGANVLTF
TGTGCCAGCAGTGAATCCCTGGCAGCTACCTATTCTGGGGCCAACGTCCTGACTTTC
>13|.|TRBV18|.|TRBJ2-3
CASSPTNGDTQYF
TGTGCCAGCTCACCAACCAATGGAGATACGCAGTATTTT
>15|.|TRBV5-1|.|TRBJ1-2
CASSPDVDLRGGYTF
TGCGCCAGCAGCCCGGACGTGGATCTCCGGGGTGGCTACACCTTC
>13|.|TRBV29-1|.|TRBJ1-2
CSVEGQGHYGYTF
TGCAGCGTTGAAGGGCAGGGGCACTATGGCTACACCTTC
>14|few|TRBV27|.|TRBJ1-2
CASSTRRGDDGYTF
TGTGCCAGCAGCACACGGAGGGGAGACGATGGCTACACCTTC
>15|few|TRBV28|TRBD2|TRBJ2-1
CASSVAGGPYNEQFF
TGTGCCAGCAGTGTAGCGGGAGGGCCTTACAATGAGCAGTTCTTC
>15|few|TRBV28|.|TRBJ1-3
CASSLYRGSGNTIYF
TGTGCCAGCAGTTTATACCGGGGGTCAGGAAACACCATATATTTT
>14|.|TRBV15|.|TRBJ1-5
CATRGGRGDQPQHF
TGTGCCACCCGGGGGGGGAGGGGCGATCAGCCCCAGCATTTT
>14|once|TRBV19|.|TRBJ2-7
CASSSRGRVYEQYF
TGTGCCAGTAGTTCGCGGGGACGGGTCTACGAGCAGTACTTC
>17|medium-sized|TRBV11-3|TRBD1|TRBJ2-2
CASSLDNRGTNTGELFF
TGTGCCAGCAGCTTAGACAACAGGGGAACGAACACCGGGGAGCTGTTTTTT
>15|large|TRBV11-3|.|TRBJ1-3
CASSLDPGGGNTIYF
TGTGCCAGCAGCTTAGACCCGGGTGGCGGAAACACCATATATTTT
>14|few|TRBV28|TRBD1|TRBJ1-4
CASSFTGGNEKLFF
TGTGCCAGCAGTTTTACAGGGGGTAATGAAAAACTGTTTTTT
>14|few|TRBV6-8|.|TRBJ2-5
CASSPDSGQETQYF
TGTGCCAGCAGCCCGGACAGTGGACAAGAGACCCAGTACTTC
>14|.|TRBV6-8|.|TRBJ2-7
CASSRGGQSYEQYF
TGTGCCAGCAGTCGTGGTGGACAGTCCTACGAGCAGTACTTC